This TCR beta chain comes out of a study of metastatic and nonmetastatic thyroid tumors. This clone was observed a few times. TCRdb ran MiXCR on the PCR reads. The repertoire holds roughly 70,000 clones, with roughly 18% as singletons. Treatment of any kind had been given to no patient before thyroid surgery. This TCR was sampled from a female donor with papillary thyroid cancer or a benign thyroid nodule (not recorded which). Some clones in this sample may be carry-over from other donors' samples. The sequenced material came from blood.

CDR3 bases: TGTGCCAGTAGTACCGACAGGGAGTACAATGAGCAGTTCTTC. As protein: CASSTDREYNEQFF. The chain carries TRBV19 and TRBJ2-1; 7 nucleotides align to TRBD1. The germline gives CDR1 LNHDA, CDR2 SQIVND (reference sequence). Trimming took 4 bases from V and 4 from J; bases not matched to a gene: 4. CDR3 length: 14 amino acids.